The next 21 T cell receptor beta chains were all read from a single sample in a study of T cell responses to AZD1222 COVID-19 vaccine. This table comes from immunoSEQ multiplex PCR, and its TCRdb copy is limited to in-frame clones, with some not included. The table has about 100,000 clones, around 87% seen once. Sequencing was performed on peripheral blood, taken on day 0 of MenACWY control vaccination. All receptors derive from an adult in good health.

This clone has just one count. This chain links TRBV19 with TRBJ1-5; the D is unclear. The V gene's germline CDR1 is LNHDA and CDR2 SQIVND (reference sequence). CDR3 length: 11 residues. Trimming cost V 5 bases and J 4 bases, with 3 bases left between them. The CDR3 loop reads CASSQNQPQHF. Written as DNA, the CDR3 is TGTGCCAGTAGTCAAAATCAGCCCCAGCATTTT.

DNA for the CDR3: TGTGCCATCAAGGCAGGGGGTGAGAACACTGAAGCTTTCTTT. Its protein is CAIKAGGENTEAFF. V gene TRBV10-3 combines with J gene TRBJ1-1; 7 nucleotides align to TRBD1. CDR3 length: 14 residues. CDR1 ENHRY and CDR2 SYGVKD come from the germline V gene. The junction had 6 bases not matched to a gene; V was cut back by 7 bases and J by 1 base.

This chain links TRBV30 with TRBJ1-6; maybe TRBD1 (5 bases). V gave up 4 bases and J gave up 8 bases, with 12 bases separating them. Per germline, CDR1 GTSNPN and CDR2 SVGIG (reference sequence). CDR3 length: 13 amino acids. CDR3 sequence (DNA): TGTGCCTGGAACCGGCAGGGTGATTCACCCCTCCACTTT. Translation: CAWNRQGDSPLHF.

This rearrangement joins TRBV7-9 to TRBJ2-1, with 7 bases lining up with TRBD1. This CDR3 contains 19 residues. With V trimmed by 2 bases and J by 1 base, 14 bases remained unmatched. Germline CDR1 SEHNR, CDR2 FQNEAQ (reference sequence). The CDR3 protein is CASSLSPLGTDKSYNEQFF. The CDR3 DNA reads TGTGCCAGCAGCTTAAGCCCCCTCGGGACAGATAAATCCTACAATGAGCAGTTCTTC. The complete variable domain, with remaining parts taken from reference TRBV7-9 and TRBJ2-1, reads DTGVSQNPRHKITKRGQNVTFRCDPISEHNRLYWYRQTLGQGPEFLTYFQNEAQLEKSRLLSDRFSAERPKGSFSTLEIQRTEQGDSAMYLCASSLSPLGTDKSYNEQFFGPGTRLTVL.

The chain links TRBV10-3 to TRBJ2-2; 7 bases are a match to TRBD1. Germline V gene sequence: CDR1 ENHRY, CDR2 SYGVKD. There are 17 residues in the CDR3. The V segment lost 0 bases and the J segment 0 bases; nucleotides outside the gene matches: 4. The CDR3 spells CAISESQGESNTGELFF. As DNA, the CDR3 is TGTGCCATCAGTGAGTCCCAGGGGGAGTCGAACACCGGGGAGCTGTTTTTT.

This clone was seen only a few times. This rearrangement joins TRBV30 to TRBJ1-2, with D possibly being TRBD1 (5 bases). V lost 4 bases and J 0 bases, leaving 15 bases between the germline ends. The CDR3 has 15 residues. The germline CDR1 and CDR2 sequences are GTSNPN and SVGIG (reference sequence). In DNA form, the CDR3 reads TGTGCCTGGACAAGGGGCCGAGGATCTAACTATGGCTACACCTTC. It codes for CAWTRGRGSNYGYTF.

This chain links TRBV29-1 with TRBJ1-2, with D unclear. The germline V gene encodes CDR1 SQVTM and CDR2 ANQGSEA. Trimming cost V 6 bases and J 3 bases, with 11 bases left between them. The length of the CDR3 is 12 residues. Here the CDR3 DNA reads TGCAGCGTAATACAGTATGACTATGGCTACACCTTC. Amino acids: CSVIQYDYGYTF.

There are a few counts of this clone. The chain employs TRBV20-1 and TRBJ1-2; D uncertain. The V end lost 3 bases, the J end lost 0 bases, and 2 bases lay between the germline ends. Per germline, CDR1 DFQATT and CDR2 SNEGSKA (reference sequence). CDR3 length: 11 amino acids. The DNA of the CDR3 is TGCAGTGCTAGCCCTAACTATGGCTACACCTTC. This sequence encodes CSASPNYGYTF.

CDR3 sequence reads: CASTLQGARTEAFF. The CDR3 DNA sequence: TGTGCCAGCACCCTACAGGGGGCGCGAACTGAAGCTTTCTTT. This chain uses TRBV2 with TRBJ1-1; 9 bases match TRBD1. This CDR3 is 14 amino acids long. Germline CDR1 SNHLY, CDR2 FYNNEI. J was trimmed by 5 bases and V by 7 bases; bases with no gene match: 8.

This clone came up once. V and J are TRBV6-1 and TRBJ2-7; TRBD2 agrees at 8 bases. Trimming removed 2 bases from V and 1 base from J; junction bases left unmatched: 16. Germline V gene lookup returns CDR1 MNHNS and CDR2 SASEGT. The CDR3 is 19 residues long. The CDR3 sequence: CASSERTDVLAGVSYEQYF. DNA of the CDR3: TGTGCCAGCAGTGAACGGACAGACGTCCTAGCGGGCGTATCCTACGAGCAGTACTTC.

The chain recombines TRBV4-1 with TRBJ1-6, with 7 bases lining up with TRBD1. Trimming took 0 bases from V and 0 from J; bases not matched to a gene: 8. This CDR3 region has 19 residues. Looked up from germline, CDR1 is MGHRA and CDR2 is YSYEKL. The CDR3 protein is CASSQEGQDYSSYNSPLHF. The CDR3, as DNA: TGCGCCAGCAGCCAAGAAGGACAGGATTATAGCTCCTATAATTCACCCCTCCACTTT.

This chain joins TRBV27 and TRBJ1-5; no reliable D call. Germline V gene sequence: CDR1 MNHEY, CDR2 SMNVEV (reference sequence). Deletions cut 3 bases from V and 7 bases from J, with 13 bases between. The CDR3 sequence is 14 residues long. CDR3 amino acids: CASSLGGSGQPQHF. The CDR3 region has the DNA TGTGCCAGCAGTTTGGGCGGCTCAGGCCAGCCCCAGCATTTT.

The rearrangement links TRBV12-3 or TRBV12-4 to TRBJ1-4; D may be TRBD1 (5 bases). With 0 bases removed from V and 14 bases from J, the gap between germline ends came to 13 bases. The length of the CDR3 is 13 residues. CDR3 DNA sequence: TGTGCCAGCAGTTTAGCCGGGGGGAGTCGCCTGTTTTTT. Amino acid sequence: CASSLAGGSRLFF.

The chain combines TRBV27 with TRBJ1-4; TRBD1 agrees at 8 bases. V dropped 7 bases and J dropped 4; count of bases not matched to a gene: 11. The CDR3 runs 16 residues. Germline assignment: CDR1 MNHEY and CDR2 SMNVEV (reference sequence). The DNA for the CDR3 is TGTGCCAGCACCCCCGCCCCAGGGGGCAGTAATGAAAAACTGTTTTTT. Residues: CASTPAPGGSNEKLFF.

This clone was seen a single time. V gene TRBV20-1 combines with J gene TRBJ2-3; D may be TRBD1 (6 bases). CDR1 and CDR2 from the germline V gene are DFQATT and SNEGSKA (reference sequence). Trimming took off 6 bases at V and 4 bases at J, with 8 bases between the two ends. The CDR3 spans 11 residues. The CDR3, as DNA: TGCAGTGCGGGACAAGCAGATACGCAGTATTTT. The encoded protein is CSAGQADTQYF.

The chain recombines TRBV7-9 with TRBJ2-1; 11 bases agree with TRBD1. Per germline, CDR1 SEHNR and CDR2 FQNEAQ (reference sequence). After removal of 8 bases from V and 4 bases from J, the junction contained 7 bases not matched to a gene. CDR3 length: 15 residues. The CDR3 loop is CASRKGQGGYNEQFF. In DNA, the CDR3 is TGTGCCAGCCGGAAGGGACAGGGGGGATACAATGAGCAGTTCTTC.

This sequence joins TRBV7-3 and TRBJ2-1; D not certain. V dropped 4 bases and J dropped 4 bases, with 11 bases sitting between them. Germline V CDR1 and CDR2: SGHTA, FQGTGA. CDR3 length equals 14 residues. CDR3 region: CASSSGAEYNEQFF. CDR3 nucleotide sequence: TGTGCCAGCAGCTCCGGAGCCGAGTACAATGAGCAGTTCTTC.

The chain uses TRBV19 and TRBJ1-2; 8 bases line up with TRBD1. The CDR3 is 15 amino acids. Germline V gene lookup returns CDR1 LNHDA and CDR2 SQIVND (reference sequence). J gave up 3 bases and V 5 bases, and 8 bases lay outside the gene matches. Here the CDR3 reads CASSSQPGQDYGYTF. CDR3 coding DNA: TGTGCCAGTAGTTCACAACCGGGACAGGACTATGGCTACACCTTC.

The genes are TRBV6-5 and TRBJ1-2; D is undetermined. The germline gives CDR1 MNHEY, CDR2 SVGAGI. This CDR3 contains 13 residues. The V and J ends lost 8 bases and 2 bases respectively, with 12 bases between them. The CDR3 spells CASLYPGNYGYTF. CDR3 DNA: TGTGCCAGCCTTTACCCGGGGAACTATGGCTACACCTTC.

The rearrangement links TRBV4-1 to TRBJ2-5; no clear D gene. CDR3 length equals 13 residues. Germline loops: CDR1 MGHRA, CDR2 YSYEKL. V was shortened by 1 base and J by 5 bases, with 8 bases between the two germline ends. The CDR3 sequence is CASSQGTWETQYF. Written as DNA, the CDR3 is TGCGCCAGCAGCCAAGGGACGTGGGAGACCCAGTACTTC.

This chain joins TRBV9 and TRBJ1-1; D might be TRBD1 (5 bases). The V end was cut by 0 bases, the J end by 4 bases, with 13 bases between. CDR1 is SGDLS and CDR2 is YYNGEE in the germline V gene. CDR3 length: 15 amino acids. The CDR3: CASSVAGGDATEAFF. In nucleotides, the CDR3 is TGTGCCAGCAGCGTAGCGGGAGGGGACGCCACTGAAGCTTTCTTT.